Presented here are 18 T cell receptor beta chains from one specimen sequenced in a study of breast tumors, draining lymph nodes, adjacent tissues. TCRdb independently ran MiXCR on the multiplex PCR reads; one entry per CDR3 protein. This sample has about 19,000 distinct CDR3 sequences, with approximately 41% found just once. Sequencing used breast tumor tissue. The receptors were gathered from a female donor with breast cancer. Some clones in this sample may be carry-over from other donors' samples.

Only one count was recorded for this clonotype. The CDR3 loop is CSVARRDQHNEQFF. The CDR3 region has the DNA TGCAGCGTTGCAAGACGGGACCAACACAATGAGCAGTTCTTC. The gene calls are TRBV29-1 and TRBJ2-1; D possibly uses TRBD1 or TRBD2 (5 bases each). Germline CDR1 SQVTM, CDR2 ANQGSEA. This CDR3 has 14 residues. V lost 4 bases to trimming and J lost 5 bases, with 15 bases between them.

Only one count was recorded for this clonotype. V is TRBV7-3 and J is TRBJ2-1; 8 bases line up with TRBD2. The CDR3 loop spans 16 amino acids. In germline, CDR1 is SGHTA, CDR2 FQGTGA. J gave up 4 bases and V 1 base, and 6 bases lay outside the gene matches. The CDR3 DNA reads TGTGCCAGCAGCTTAAGCGGGAGGTCCCCTTACAATGAGCAGTTCTTC. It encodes CASSLSGRSPYNEQFF.

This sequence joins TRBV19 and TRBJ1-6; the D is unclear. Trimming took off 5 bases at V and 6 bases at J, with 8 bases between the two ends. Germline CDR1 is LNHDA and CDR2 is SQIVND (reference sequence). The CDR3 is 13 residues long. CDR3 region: CASSGQLNSPLHF. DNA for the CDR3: TGTGCCAGTAGTGGCCAGCTTAATTCACCCCTCCACTTT.

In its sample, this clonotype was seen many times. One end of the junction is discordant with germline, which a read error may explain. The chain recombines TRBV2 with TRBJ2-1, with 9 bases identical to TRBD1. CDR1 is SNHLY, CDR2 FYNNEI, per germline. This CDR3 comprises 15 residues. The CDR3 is CARSGSTGGRNEQFF. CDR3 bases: TGTGCCAGAAGTGGGTCGACAGGGGGTCGCAATGAGCAGTTCTTC.

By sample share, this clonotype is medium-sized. The CDR3 nucleotides are TGTGCCAGCTCCCTTAGGGACAGGATCGAGCAGTACTTC. It specifies CASSLRDRIEQYF. The genes are TRBV18 and TRBJ2-7; 8 bases agree with TRBD1. The CDR3 spans 13 residues. After removal of 6 bases from V and 6 bases from J, the junction contained 7 bases not matched to a gene. The germline V gene encodes CDR1 KGHSH and CDR2 LQKENI. Drawing the rest from reference TRBV18 and TRBJ2-7, the complete variable domain is NAGVMQNPRHLVRRRGQEARLRCSPMKGHSHVYWYRQLPEEGLKFMVYLQKENIIDESGMPKERFSAEFPKEGPSILRIQQVVRGDSAAYFCASSLRDRIEQYFGPGTRLTVT.

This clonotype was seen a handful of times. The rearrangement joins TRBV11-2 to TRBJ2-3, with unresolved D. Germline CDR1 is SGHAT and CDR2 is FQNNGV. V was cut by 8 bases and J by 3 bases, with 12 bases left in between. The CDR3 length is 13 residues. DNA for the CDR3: TGTGCCAGCGTGCGAGGCTTAACAGATACGCAGTATTTT. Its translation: CASVRGLTDTQYF.

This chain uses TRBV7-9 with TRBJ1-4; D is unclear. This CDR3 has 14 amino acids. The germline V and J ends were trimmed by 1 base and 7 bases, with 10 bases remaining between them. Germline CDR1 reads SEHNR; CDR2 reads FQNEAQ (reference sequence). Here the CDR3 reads CASSLGAGSEKLFF. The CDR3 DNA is TGTGCCAGCAGCTTAGGGGCGGGGAGTGAAAAACTGTTTTTT.

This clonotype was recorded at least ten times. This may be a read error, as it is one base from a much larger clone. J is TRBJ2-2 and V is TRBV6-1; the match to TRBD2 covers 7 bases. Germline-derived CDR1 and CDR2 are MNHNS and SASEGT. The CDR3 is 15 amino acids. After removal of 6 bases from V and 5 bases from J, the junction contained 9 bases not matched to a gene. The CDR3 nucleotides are TGTGCCAGCAGGCGCGGGAGTACGGTAACCGGGGAGCTGTTTTTT. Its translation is CASRRGSTVTGELFF.

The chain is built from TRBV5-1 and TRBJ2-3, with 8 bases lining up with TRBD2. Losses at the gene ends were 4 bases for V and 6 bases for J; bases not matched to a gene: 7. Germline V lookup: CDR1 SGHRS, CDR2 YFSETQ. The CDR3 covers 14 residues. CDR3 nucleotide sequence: TGCGCCAGCAGCCCGGGACTAGGAGGGGATACGCAGTATTTT. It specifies CASSPGLGGDTQYF.

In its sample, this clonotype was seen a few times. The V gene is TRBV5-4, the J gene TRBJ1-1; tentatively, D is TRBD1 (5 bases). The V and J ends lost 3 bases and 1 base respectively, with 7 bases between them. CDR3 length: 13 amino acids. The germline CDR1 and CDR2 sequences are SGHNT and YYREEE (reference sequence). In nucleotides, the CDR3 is TGTGCCAGCAGCTCCGGACAGAACACTGAAGCTTTCTTT. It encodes CASSSGQNTEAFF.

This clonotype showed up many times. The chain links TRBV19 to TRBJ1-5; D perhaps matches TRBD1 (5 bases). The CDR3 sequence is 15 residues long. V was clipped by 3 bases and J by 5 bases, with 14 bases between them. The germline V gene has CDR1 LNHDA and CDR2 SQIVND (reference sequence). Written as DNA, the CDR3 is TGTGCCAGTAGTATCTGGCAGGGCAAGGATCAGCCCCAGCATTTT. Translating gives CASSIWQGKDQPQHF.

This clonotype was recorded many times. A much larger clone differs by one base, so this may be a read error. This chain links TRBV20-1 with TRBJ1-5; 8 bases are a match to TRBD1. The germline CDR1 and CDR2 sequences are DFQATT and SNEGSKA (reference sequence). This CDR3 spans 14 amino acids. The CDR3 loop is CSVLDRVSNPPQHF. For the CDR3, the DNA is TGCAGTGTCTTGGACAGGGTTAGCAATCCGCCCCAGCATTTT.

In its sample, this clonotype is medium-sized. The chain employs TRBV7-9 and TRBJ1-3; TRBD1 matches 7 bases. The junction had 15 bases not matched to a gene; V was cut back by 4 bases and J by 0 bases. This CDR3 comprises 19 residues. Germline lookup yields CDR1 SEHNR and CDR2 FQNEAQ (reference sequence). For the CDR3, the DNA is TGTGCCAGCAGCTCTCCGACAGGGACAGCGGTCTACTCTGGAAACACCATATATTTT. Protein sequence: CASSSPTGTAVYSGNTIYF. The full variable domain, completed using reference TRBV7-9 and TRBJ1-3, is DTGVSQNPRHKITKRGQNVTFRCDPISEHNRLYWYRQTLGQGPEFLTYFQNEAQLEKSRLLSDRFSAERPKGSFSTLEIQRTEQGDSAMYLCASSSPTGTAVYSGNTIYFGEGSWLTVV.

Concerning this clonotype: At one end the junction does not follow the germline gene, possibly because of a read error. The CDR3 spells CANSGKSYEQCF. CDR3 bases: TGTGCCAACAGTGGAAAGTCGTACGAGCAGTGCTTC. This chain joins TRBV2 and TRBJ2-7, with no clear D. The CDR3 contains 12 residues. Germline CDR1 reads SNHLY; CDR2 reads FYNNEI.

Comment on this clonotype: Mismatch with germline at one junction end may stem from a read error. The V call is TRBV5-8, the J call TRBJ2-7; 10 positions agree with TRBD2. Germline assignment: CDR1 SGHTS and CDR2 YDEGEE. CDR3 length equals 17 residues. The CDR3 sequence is CASSQRSGRAPSYKQYF. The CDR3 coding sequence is TGTGCCAGCAGCCAGAGAAGCGGGAGGGCCCCAAGCTACAAGCAGTACTTC.

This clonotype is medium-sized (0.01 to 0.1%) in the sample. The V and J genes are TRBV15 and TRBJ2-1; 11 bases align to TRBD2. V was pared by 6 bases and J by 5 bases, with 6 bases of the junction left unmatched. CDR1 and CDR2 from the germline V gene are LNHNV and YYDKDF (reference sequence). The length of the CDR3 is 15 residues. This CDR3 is CATREGLAANNEQFF. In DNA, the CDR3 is TGTGCCACCAGAGAGGGACTAGCGGCCAACAATGAGCAGTTCTTC.

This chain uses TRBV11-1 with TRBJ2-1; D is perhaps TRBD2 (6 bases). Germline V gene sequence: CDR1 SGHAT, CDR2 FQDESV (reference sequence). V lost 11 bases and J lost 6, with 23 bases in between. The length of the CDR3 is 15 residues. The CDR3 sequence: CAGSAGLVSSNEQFF. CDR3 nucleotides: TGTGCCGGCTCGGCGGGGCTAGTAAGCTCCAATGAGCAGTTCTTC.

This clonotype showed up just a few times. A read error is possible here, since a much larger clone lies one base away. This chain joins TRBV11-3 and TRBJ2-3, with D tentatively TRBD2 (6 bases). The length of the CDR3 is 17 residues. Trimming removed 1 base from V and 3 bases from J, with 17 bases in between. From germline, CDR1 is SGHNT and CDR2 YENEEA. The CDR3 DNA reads TGTGCCAGCAGCTTAGGTTTTCGCGGGGTCTATACAGATACGCAGTATTTT. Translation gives CASSLGFRGVYTDTQYF.